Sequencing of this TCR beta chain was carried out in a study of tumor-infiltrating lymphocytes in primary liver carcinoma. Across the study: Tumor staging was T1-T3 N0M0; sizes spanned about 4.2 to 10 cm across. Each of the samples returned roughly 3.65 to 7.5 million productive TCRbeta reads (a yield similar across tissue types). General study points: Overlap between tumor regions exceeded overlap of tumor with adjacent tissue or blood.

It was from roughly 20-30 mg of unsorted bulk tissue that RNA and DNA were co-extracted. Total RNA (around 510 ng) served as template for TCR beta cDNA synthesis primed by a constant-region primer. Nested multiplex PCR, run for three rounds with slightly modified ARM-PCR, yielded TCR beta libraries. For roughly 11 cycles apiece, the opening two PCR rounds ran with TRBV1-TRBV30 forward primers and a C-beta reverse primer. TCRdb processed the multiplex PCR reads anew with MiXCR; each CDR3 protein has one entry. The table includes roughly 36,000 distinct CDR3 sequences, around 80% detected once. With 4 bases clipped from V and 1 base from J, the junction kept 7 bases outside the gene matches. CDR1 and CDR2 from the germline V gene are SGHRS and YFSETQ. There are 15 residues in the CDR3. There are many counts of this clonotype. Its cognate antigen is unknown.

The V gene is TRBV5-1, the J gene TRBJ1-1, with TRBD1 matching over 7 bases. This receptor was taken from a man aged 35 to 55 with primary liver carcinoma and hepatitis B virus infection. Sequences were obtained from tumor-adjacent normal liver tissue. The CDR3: CASSERGQQNTEAFF. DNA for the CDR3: TGCGCCAGCAGCGAGAGGGGACAGCAGAACACTGAAGCTTTCTTT. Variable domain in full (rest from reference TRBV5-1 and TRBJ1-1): KAGVTQTPRYLIKTRGQQVTLSCSPISGHRSVSWYQQTPGQGLQFLFEYFSETQRNKGNFPGRFSGRQFSNSRSEMNVSTLELGDSALYLCASSERGQQNTEAFFGQGTRLTVV.